This T cell receptor beta chain was identified in a study of blood T cell repertoires in COVID-19. At the level of the study: Samples came from the United States, Italy and Spain, spanning acute and convalescent COVID-19. T cells, B-cell-depleted T cells, or PBMCs supplied cDNA or gDNA.

In the study's own analysis: Reference gene primer amplification gave estimated nucleated cell counts. Libraries were prepared by immunoSEQ multiplex PCR; TCRdb keeps only in-frame clonotypes and omits some of them. Clone size and the V and J calls come from that table; the DNA yielded D and trimming. The sample has around 110,000 clones, approximately 80% seen once. Unmatched junction bases numbered 13, after V lost 7 bases and J lost 5 bases. There are 15 residues in the CDR3. Germline values: CDR1 LNHNV, CDR2 YYDKDF (reference sequence). The Seattle site enrolled patients during active infection and followed them longitudinally.

The source of this sequence is a man older than 75 with COVID-19, enrolled during active disease. The chain links TRBV15 to TRBJ1-1, with 7 bases identical to TRBD1. Sequences were obtained from peripheral blood. The CDR3: CATTLTTGWGTEAFF. In DNA form, the CDR3 reads TGTGCCACCACCCTTACGACAGGGTGGGGTACTGAAGCTTTCTTT.